These 24 T cell receptor beta chains were sequenced from one sample in a study of shared clonotypes between healthy human individuals. TCRdb's table, derived via immunoSEQ multiplex PCR, lists solely in-frame clones and lacks some. The sample yields about 2.4 million clones, 90% to 95% seen once. Sequenced sample: naive CD4+ T cells from PBMCs. Subset of the sample: CD45RA+ positively selected. These receptors were collected from a man aged 18 to 29 in good health. Some clones in this sample may be carry-over from other donors' samples.

V is TRBV5-1 and J is TRBJ2-3; D not certain. The ends were cut back, 0 bases at V and 4 bases at J, with 6 bases in the middle. CDR1 and CDR2 from the germline V gene are SGHRS and YFSETQ. There are 13 residues in the CDR3. Here the CDR3 reads CASSLESSDTQYF. In DNA, the CDR3 is TGCGCCAGCAGCTTGGAAAGTTCAGATACGCAGTATTTT.

The chain carries TRBV28 and TRBJ2-3, with a weak D call TRBD2 (5 bases). V gave up 4 bases and J gave up 6 bases, with 23 bases separating them. Per the germline V gene, CDR1 is MDHEN and CDR2 is SYDVKM. The CDR3 has 17 residues. CDR3 in DNA: TGTGCCAGCAGTTCTCGGGTGAGGGCTTTCCCTGCGGATACGCAGTATTTT. Protein product: CASSSRVRAFPADTQYF.

The chain uses TRBV29-1 and TRBJ2-7; D is ambiguous. CDR1 SQVTM and CDR2 ANQGSEA come from the germline V gene. V lost 4 bases and J lost 7, with 17 bases in between. The CDR3 runs 13 residues. CDR3 sequence (DNA): TGCAGCGTTGCTGCACTTTACCGCAAGGAGCAGTACTTC. Translated: CSVAALYRKEQYF.

The chain joins TRBV7-8 to TRBJ2-2, with a weak D call TRBD1 (6 bases). Germline CDR1 and CDR2: SGHVS and FQNEAQ. CDR3 length equals 14 residues. The V and J ends lost 9 bases and 0 bases respectively, with 11 bases between them. Written as DNA, the CDR3 is TGTGCCAGTAAGCAGGGGTCGAACACCGGGGAGCTGTTTTTT. Translating gives CASKQGSNTGELFF.

The chain has TRBV10-1 and TRBJ2-1; 9 bases match TRBD1. From germline, CDR1 is WNHNN and CDR2 SYGVQD (reference sequence). The CDR3 is made up of 18 amino acids. The trim removed 6 bases at V and 2 bases at J, leaving 14 bases unmatched. This CDR3 is CASRPPGQGIFAYNEQFF. The CDR3 DNA is TGCGCCAGCAGACCTCCGGGACAGGGTATTTTCGCCTACAATGAGCAGTTCTTC.

The genes are TRBV5-1 and TRBJ2-7, with D possibly TRBD1 on 5 matching bases. Per germline, CDR1 SGHRS and CDR2 YFSETQ. Trimming stripped 1 base from V and 2 bases from J, with 10 bases between. CDR3 size: 14 residues. The CDR3 here is CASSLSGNAYEQYF. DNA for the CDR3: TGCGCCAGCAGCTTGTCAGGGAATGCCTACGAGCAGTACTTC.

V is TRBV28 and J is TRBJ1-1; D ambiguous. The CDR3 extends over 13 amino acids. Germline CDR1 and CDR2: MDHEN and SYDVKM. V was cut by 3 bases and J by 11 bases, with 16 bases left in between. This chain's CDR3 is CASSLVKEDHAFF. CDR3 in DNA: TGTGCCAGCAGTTTGGTTAAAGAGGACCATGCTTTCTTT. The variable domain in full, with the rest retrieved from reference TRBV28 and TRBJ1-1, is DVKVTQSSRYLVKRTGEKVFLECVQDMDHENMFWYRQDPGLGLRLIYFSYDVKMKEKGDIPEGYSVSREKKERFSLILESASTNQTSMYLCASSLVKEDHAFFGQGTRLTVV.

The chain is built from TRBV2 and TRBJ2-1; 9 bases align to TRBD2. The germline CDR1 and CDR2 sequences are SNHLY and FYNNEI. CDR3 length equals 13 residues. J lost 8 bases, V lost 6 bases, and 5 bases had no gene match. The CDR3 region has the DNA TGTGCCAGCAGGTCTAGCGGGATCGATGAGCAGTTCTTC. This sequence encodes CASRSSGIDEQFF. The full variable domain, with the rest looked up from reference TRBV2 and TRBJ2-1, is EPEVTQTPSHQVTQMGQEVILRCVPISNHLYFYWYRQILGQKVEFLVSFYNNEISEKSEIFDDQFSVERPDGSNFTLKIRSTKLEDSAMYFCASRSSGIDEQFFGPGTRLTVL.

As for this clone: Other DNA sequences in the same sample also yield this CDR3. The chain joins TRBV30 to TRBJ2-7; D is perhaps TRBD1 (6 bases). The CDR3 length is 14 residues. Trimming took 0 bases from V and 3 from J, leaving 12 bases between them. Germline V gene sequence: CDR1 GTSNPN, CDR2 SVGIG (reference sequence). CDR3 amino acids: CAWSVSQGFYEQYF. The CDR3 nucleotides read TGTGCCTGGAGTGTTTCGCAGGGGTTCTACGAGCAGTACTTC. Based on the CDR3 plus reference TRBV30 and TRBJ2-7, the full variable domain is SQTIHQWPATLVQPVGSPLSLECTVEGTSNPNLYWYRQAAGRGLQLLFYSVGIGQISSEVPQNLSASRPQDRQFILSSKKLLLSDSGFYLCAWSVSQGFYEQYFGPGTRLTVT.

The chain joins TRBV27 to TRBJ1-1, with TRBD1 matching over 8 bases. There are 16 residues in the CDR3. Trimming took 6 bases from V and 4 from J; bases not matched to a gene: 13. CDR1 MNHEY and CDR2 SMNVEV come from the germline V gene (reference sequence). CDR3 DNA: TGTGCCAGCAGCTTAACCGGCGACAGGGGCAGCACTGAAGCTTTCTTT. Translated: CASSLTGDRGSTEAFF.

The chain couples TRBV6-6 to TRBJ1-2, with D possibly matching TRBD1 (6 bases). CDR3 length equals 14 residues. Germline V gene lookup returns CDR1 MNHNY and CDR2 SVGAGI (reference sequence). Trimming took 4 bases from V and 5 from J, leaving 14 bases between them. CDR3 residues: CASSSDRTTYGYTF. As DNA, the CDR3 is TGTGCCAGCAGTTCAGACAGGACTACGTATGGCTACACCTTC.

V usage is TRBV9 and J usage is TRBJ1-2, with D maybe TRBD1 (6 bases). This CDR3 is 17 amino acids long. The germline CDR1 and CDR2 sequences are SGDLS and YYNGEE. V dropped 2 bases and J dropped 8 bases, with 25 bases sitting between them. CDR3 sequence: CASSVGRRLTGHWGYTF. The CDR3 region has the DNA TGTGCCAGCAGCGTTGGAAGGAGGTTAACAGGGCATTGGGGCTACACCTTC. The full variable domain, with the rest looked up from reference TRBV9 and TRBJ1-2, is DSGVTQTPKHLITATGQRVTLRCSPRSGDLSVYWYQQSLDQGLQFLIQYYNGEERAKGNILERFSAQQFPDLHSELNLSSLELGDSALYFCASSVGRRLTGHWGYTFGSGTRLTVV.

The chain is built from TRBV19 and TRBJ2-3, with 7 bases fitting TRBD2. This CDR3 is built from 16 residues. CDR1 is LNHDA and CDR2 is SQIVND in the germline V gene (reference sequence). J lost 1 base, V lost 4 bases, and 8 bases had no gene match. For the CDR3, the DNA is TGTGCCAGTAGTACCCCGCCTAGCGGCCGCACAGATACGCAGTATTTT. This codes for CASSTPPSGRTDTQYF.

The CDR3 sequence is CASSLAVSPLFRDTQYF. In DNA form, the CDR3 reads TGTGCCAGCAGCTTAGCGGTTTCCCCTCTCTTTAGGGATACGCAGTATTTT. The chain has TRBV7-8 and TRBJ2-3, with D unresolved. Germline CDR1 is SGHVS and CDR2 is FQNEAQ. The ends were cut back, 0 bases at V and 6 bases at J, with 19 bases in the middle. The CDR3 sequence is 17 residues long.

This clone was picked up a small number of times. V usage is TRBV10-3 and J usage is TRBJ1-2; D remains ambiguous. The germline gives CDR1 ENHRY, CDR2 SYGVKD. This CDR3 is 16 amino acids long. Between the trimmed V and J ends, which lost 3 bases and 0 bases, there was a span of 14 bases. CDR3 nucleotide sequence: TGTGCCATCAGTGAAGCCAAAGCGAACACTAACTATGGCTACACCTTC. Its protein is CAISEAKANTNYGYTF.

The gene calls are TRBV5-1 and TRBJ1-4; tentative D call: TRBD1 (5 bases). The CDR3 spans 13 residues. Germline V gives CDR1 SGHRS, CDR2 YFSETQ. Trimming took off 0 bases at V and 10 bases at J, with 10 bases between the two ends. CDR3 sequence reads: CASSLAGIGKLFF. The DNA for the CDR3 is TGCGCCAGCAGCTTGGCAGGGATCGGAAAACTGTTTTTT.

The J gene is TRBJ2-7, the V gene TRBV28; tentative D call: TRBD1 (7 bases). CDR1 and CDR2 (germline): MDHEN, SYDVKM. CDR3 size: 15 residues. Trimming pared 6 bases from V and 5 bases from J, leaving 20 bases between. CDR3 DNA sequence: TGTGCCAGCAGACCCCCTGGAGGGGGCATCCACGAGCAGTACTTC. Translated, it gives CASRPPGGGIHEQYF.

This chain connects TRBV9 to TRBJ2-1, with 7 bases identical to TRBD2. Germline-derived CDR1 and CDR2 are SGDLS and YYNGEE. The CDR3 consists of 15 residues. The trim removed 4 bases at V and 4 bases at J, leaving 8 bases unmatched. CDR3 DNA: TGTGCCAGCAGCTCTCCTAGCGGAGGTTACAATGAGCAGTTCTTC. Residues: CASSSPSGGYNEQFF.

In nucleotides, the CDR3 is TGTGCCAGCAGTGAAGAGGGAGCAACTAACTACGAGCAGTACTTC. Protein: CASSEEGATNYEQYF. V gene TRBV2 combines with J gene TRBJ2-7; weak D call: TRBD2 (5 bases). The V end lost 1 base, the J end lost 3 bases, and 13 bases lay between the germline ends. The CDR3 has 15 amino acids. CDR1 is SNHLY and CDR2 is FYNNEI in the germline V gene.

This chain connects TRBV5-6 to TRBJ2-5, with 11 bases matching TRBD2. The J segment lost 1 base and the V segment lost 2 bases, leaving 1 base of the junction unmatched. The CDR3 loop spans 15 amino acids. Germline-derived CDR1 and CDR2 are SGHDT and YYEEEE. CDR3 DNA: TGTGCCAGCAGCTTCACTAGCGGGGGCCAAGAGACCCAGTACTTC. Translating it yields CASSFTSGGQETQYF.

This chain joins TRBV7-9 and TRBJ1-1; D is undetermined. Germline CDR1 reads SEHNR; CDR2 reads FQNEAQ (reference sequence). Trimming took 4 bases from V and 1 from J, leaving 4 bases between them. This CDR3 contains 12 residues. This CDR3 reads CASSWGNTEAFF. The DNA of the CDR3 is TGTGCCAGCAGCTGGGGGAACACTGAAGCTTTCTTT.

J is TRBJ2-5 and V is TRBV7-2; a possible D gene is TRBD2 (6 bases). In germline, CDR1 is SGHTA, CDR2 FQGNSA. Trimming pared 2 bases from V and 2 bases from J, leaving 12 bases between. The CDR3 has 15 amino acids. In nucleotides, the CDR3 is TGTGCCAGCAGCTTAAGGTCGGGAGTACAAGAGACCCAGTACTTC. Residues: CASSLRSGVQETQYF.

V is TRBV6-5 and J is TRBJ1-2; 8 bases line up with TRBD1. The V segment lost 4 bases and the J segment 3 bases; nucleotides outside the gene matches: 4. The CDR3 contains 14 residues. The germline V gene has CDR1 MNHEY and CDR2 SVGAGI. CDR3 sequence reads: CASSFRGRDYGYTF. The CDR3, as DNA: TGTGCCAGCAGTTTCAGGGGGCGCGACTATGGCTACACCTTC.

V is TRBV6-5 and J is TRBJ2-2, with D unclear. In germline, CDR1 is MNHEY, CDR2 SVGAGI. This CDR3 is built from 14 residues. V was clipped by 6 bases and J by 1 base, with 9 bases between them. This chain's CDR3 is CASSPSGNTGELFF. The CDR3 region has the DNA TGTGCCAGCAGCCCCTCGGGGAACACCGGGGAGCTGTTTTTT.